These 10 T cell receptor beta chains were all obtained from the same sample, sequenced in a study of tumor-infiltrating lymphocytes in primary liver carcinoma. A primer in the constant region served to generate TCR beta cDNA from roughly 520 ng of total RNA. ARM-PCR, slightly modified, supplied the TCR beta libraries through three nested multiplex PCR rounds. It was with TRBV1-TRBV30 forward primers and a C-beta reverse primer that the first two PCR rounds were run, at about 10 cycles each. TCRdb reanalysed the multiplex PCR reads using MiXCR and keeps one entry per CDR3 protein. This sample has about 99,000 distinct CDR3 sequences, with about three quarters found just once. Co-extraction of RNA and DNA was performed on about 18-30 mg of unsorted bulk tissue. The sequenced sample consisted of liver tumor tissue from sampling region 5. Subset described: tumor region T5, tumor centre. Receptors were obtained from a woman aged 55-75 years with primary liver carcinoma and hepatitis B virus infection.

Comments on this clonotype: The junction departs from germline at one end; a sequencing error may be responsible. J is TRBJ2-7 and V is TRBV11-2; D is unresolved. The CDR3 loop spans 14 amino acids. From germline, CDR1 is SGHAT and CDR2 FQNNGV. CDR3 in amino acids: CASSLAQRAHEQCF. The CDR3 DNA sequence: TGTGCCAGCAGCTTAGCACAGAGAGCCCACGAGCAGTGCTTC.

Concerning this clonotype itself: This may stem from a read error, because a much larger clone lies one nucleotide away. The chain's CDR3 is CASSLIGGAYELYF. In DNA form, the CDR3 reads TGTGCCAGCAGTTTGATTGGAGGCGCCTACGAGCTGTACTTC. The chain links TRBV12-3 or TRBV12-4 to TRBJ2-7, with D perhaps matching TRBD2 (5 bases). This CDR3 is built from 14 residues.

Notes on this clonotype: At one of its ends the junction is not consistent with the germline gene, which may arise from a read error. This chain uses TRBV6-6 with TRBJ1-2; a weak D match, TRBD1 (5 bases). There are 15 residues in the CDR3. Germline CDR1 and CDR2: MNHNY and SVGAGI (reference sequence). The CDR3 sequence: CASSQGPRDGYGYTF. DNA for the CDR3: TGTGCCAGCAGCCAGGGACCCCGAGACGGCTATGGCTACACTTTC.

About this clonotype itself: A much larger clone sits a single nucleotide away, making a read error possible. CDR3 sequence (DNA): TGTGCCAGCAGCTTAGGGACAGGTGTTGCCTACGAGCAGTACTTC. Its translation: CASSLGTGVAYEQYF. The V and J genes are TRBV7-9 and TRBJ2-7; 7 positions match TRBD1. Looked up from germline, CDR1 is SEHNR and CDR2 is FQNEAQ (reference sequence). This CDR3 has 15 amino acids. The V segment lost 1 base and the J segment 2 bases; nucleotides outside the gene matches: 5.

This clonotype was seen at least ten times. J is TRBJ2-2 and V is TRBV29-1; TRBD1 matches 8 bases. V trimming: 7 bases; J trimming: 3 bases; junction bases outside the gene matches: 7. Looked up from germline, CDR1 is SQVTM and CDR2 is ANQGSEA. CDR3 length: 14 amino acids. CDR3 residues: CSAKTGVDTGELFF. The CDR3 bases are TGCAGCGCGAAGACAGGGGTTGACACCGGGGAGCTGTTTTTT.

A word on this clonotype: Because the CDR3 is missing its conserved closing phenylalanine or tryptophan, this is likely a read error. The CDR3 reads CGARAGGHTKAFL. The CDR3 DNA follows: TGCGGCGCCCGGGCCGGGGGACACACTAAAGCTTTCCTT. J is TRBJ1-1 and V is TRBV29-1; perhaps TRBD1 as D (6 bases). The CDR3 spans 13 residues. The germline V gene encodes CDR1 SQVTM and CDR2 ANQGSEA.

The rearrangement joins TRBV14 to TRBJ1-6; 9 bases map to TRBD1. Germline V gene data show CDR1 as SGHDN and CDR2 as FVKESK. The V and J ends lost 6 bases and 11 bases, in that order; junction bases with no gene match: 11. This CDR3 region has 15 residues. The CDR3 loop is CASSLLGTGNPPLHF. The CDR3 coding sequence is TGTGCCAGCAGTTTGCTCGGGACAGGGAATCCACCCCTCCACTTT.

With respect to this clonotype: The junction and the germline gene differ at one end; a read error may be behind it. The gene calls are TRBV11-2 and TRBJ2-7; 11 nucleotides line up with TRBD2. The CDR3 consists of 18 residues. The germline V gene encodes CDR1 SGHAT and CDR2 FQNNGV. The CDR3 is CDSSLGLGSGRGSFEQYF. The CDR3 DNA follows: TGTGACAGCAGCTTAGGACTTGGTAGCGGGAGGGGCTCCTTCGAGCAGTACTTC.

A few counts support this clonotype. This chain uses TRBV5-1 with TRBJ2-3, with TRBD2 identical over 8 bases. Germline assignment: CDR1 SGHRS and CDR2 YFSETQ. This CDR3 region has 19 residues. Trimming cost V 3 bases and J 2 bases; bases outside gene matches: 17. Here the CDR3 DNA reads TGCGCCAGCAGCTCGAATTACCGAATGACTAGCGCCCACACAGATACGCAGTATTTT. Translation gives CASSSNYRMTSAHTDTQYF.

Turning to this clonotype: A junction boundary mismatches the germline segment, possibly from a read error. The chain combines TRBV11-3 with TRBJ1-1, with a tentative D call TRBD1 (5 bases). The CDR3 sequence is 15 residues long. Germline V gene lookup returns CDR1 SGHNT and CDR2 YENEEA. Here the CDR3 DNA reads TGCGTCAGCAGTGCAGCAGGGACCAGGAACACTGAAGCTTTCTTT. As protein: CVSSAAGTRNTEAFF.